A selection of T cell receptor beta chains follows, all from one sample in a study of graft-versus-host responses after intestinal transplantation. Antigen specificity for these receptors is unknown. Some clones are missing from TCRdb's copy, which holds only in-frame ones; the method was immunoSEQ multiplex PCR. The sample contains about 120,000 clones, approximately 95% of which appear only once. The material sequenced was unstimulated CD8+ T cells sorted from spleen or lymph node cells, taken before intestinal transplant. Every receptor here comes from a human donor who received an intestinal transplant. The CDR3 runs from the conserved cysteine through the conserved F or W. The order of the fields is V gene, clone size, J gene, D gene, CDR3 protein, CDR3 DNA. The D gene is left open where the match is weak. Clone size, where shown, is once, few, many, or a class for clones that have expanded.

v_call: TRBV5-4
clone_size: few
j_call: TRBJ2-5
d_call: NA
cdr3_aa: CASSLRGETQYF
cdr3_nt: TGTGCCAGCAGCTTAAGGGGAGAGACCCAGTACTTC

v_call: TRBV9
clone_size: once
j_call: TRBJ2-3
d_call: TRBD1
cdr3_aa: CASSGHRGQGTDTQYF
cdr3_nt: TGTGCCAGCAGTGGACACAGGGGGCAGGGCACAGATACGCAGTATTTT

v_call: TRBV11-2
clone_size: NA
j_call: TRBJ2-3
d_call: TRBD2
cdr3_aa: CASHRGGAYDTQYF
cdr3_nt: TGTGCCAGCCACCGCGGGGGGGCATATGATACGCAGTATTTT

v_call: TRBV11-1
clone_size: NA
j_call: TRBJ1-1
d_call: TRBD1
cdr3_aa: CASSSTGTGIQAFF
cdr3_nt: TGTGCCAGCAGCTCCACCGGGACAGGCATTCAGGCTTTCTTT

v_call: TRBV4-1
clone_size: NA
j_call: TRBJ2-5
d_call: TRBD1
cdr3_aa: CASSQVGTDGETQYF
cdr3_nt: TGCGCCAGCAGCCAAGTTGGGACAGATGGTGAGACCCAGTACTTC

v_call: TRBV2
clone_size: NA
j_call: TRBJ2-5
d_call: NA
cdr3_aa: CASSWPNGREQYF
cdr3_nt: TGTGCCAGCAGTTGGCCCAACGGTAGGGAGCAGTACTTC

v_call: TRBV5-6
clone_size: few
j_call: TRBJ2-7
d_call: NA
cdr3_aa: CASSLFSDPSYEQYF
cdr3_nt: TGTGCCAGCAGCTTGTTCAGCGACCCCTCCTACGAGCAGTACTTC

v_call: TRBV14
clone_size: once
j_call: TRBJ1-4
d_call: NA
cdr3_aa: CASSQTPWESEEKLFF
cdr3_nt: TGTGCCAGCAGCCAAACCCCATGGGAGTCCGAAGAAAAACTGTTTTTT

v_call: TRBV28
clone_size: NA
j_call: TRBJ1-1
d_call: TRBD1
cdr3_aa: CASSFSGQVNTEAFF
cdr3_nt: TGTGCCAGCAGTTTTTCGGGACAGGTGAACACTGAAGCCTTCTTT

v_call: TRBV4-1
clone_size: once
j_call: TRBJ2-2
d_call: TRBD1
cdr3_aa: CASSQTRPTGDVNAGELFF
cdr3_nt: TGCGCCAGCAGCCAAACCCGGCCCACAGGGGACGTCAACGCCGGGGAGCTGTTTTTT

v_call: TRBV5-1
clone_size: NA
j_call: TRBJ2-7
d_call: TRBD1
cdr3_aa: CASSLHHPGTGDEQYF
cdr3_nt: TGCGCCAGCAGCCTCCATCACCCCGGGACAGGGGACGAGCAGTACTTC

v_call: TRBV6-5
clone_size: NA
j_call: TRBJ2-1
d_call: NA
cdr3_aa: CASSPGTAARGQFF
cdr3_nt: TGTGCCAGCAGCCCCGGGACGGCCGCCCGTGGGCAGTTCTTC

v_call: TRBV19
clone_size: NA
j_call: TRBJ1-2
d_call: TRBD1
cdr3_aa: CASTETGSYGYTF
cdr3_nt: TGTGCCAGTACCGAGACAGGGAGCTATGGCTACACCTTC

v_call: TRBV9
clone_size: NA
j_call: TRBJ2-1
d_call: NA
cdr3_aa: CASSPRALSSYNEQFF
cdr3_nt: TGTGCCAGCAGCCCCCGTGCGCTTAGCTCCTACAATGAGCAGTTCTTC

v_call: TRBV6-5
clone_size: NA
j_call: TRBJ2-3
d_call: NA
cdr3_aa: CASTGGQPYSDTQYF
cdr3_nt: TGTGCCAGCACCGGGGGACAGCCTTACTCAGATACGCAGTATTTT

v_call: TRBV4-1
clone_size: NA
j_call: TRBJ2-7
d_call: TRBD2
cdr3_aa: CASSQVELAERYEQYF
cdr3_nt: TGCGCCAGCAGCCAAGTGGAACTAGCGGAGCGCTACGAGCAGTACTTC

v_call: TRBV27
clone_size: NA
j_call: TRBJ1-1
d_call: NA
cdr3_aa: CASSTSTEAFF
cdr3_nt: TGTGCCAGCAGTACCAGCACTGAAGCTTTCTTT